These 30 T cell receptor beta chains originate from one sample sequenced in a study of T cell changes during pregnancy in multiple sclerosis. Using immunoSEQ multiplex PCR, the repertoire was profiled, and TCRdb retains in-frame clones only, with some absent. In the table there are 40,000 to 60,000 clones, roughly nine tenths of which are singletons. The sequencing used CD8+ T cells from peripheral blood mononuclear cells, collected after pregnancy. The receptor set was obtained from a female donor with multiple sclerosis, enrolled in a pregnancy study.

The chain joins TRBV11-2 to TRBJ2-7; D not resolved. The CDR3 consists of 15 residues. The ends were cut back, 3 bases at V and 1 base at J, with 13 bases in the middle. Germline CDR1 SGHAT, CDR2 FQNNGV. CDR3 sequence: CASSFFYQESYEQYF. The CDR3 DNA follows: TGTGCCAGCAGCTTTTTTTACCAGGAATCCTACGAGCAGTACTTC.

J is TRBJ1-2 and V is TRBV18; no definite D call. The CDR3 has 15 residues. Trimming stripped 0 bases from V and 3 bases from J, with 11 bases between. From germline, CDR1 is KGHSH and CDR2 LQKENI. The CDR3 region is CASSPPKRAYYGYTF. The CDR3 region has the DNA TGTGCCAGCTCACCACCCAAGCGTGCCTACTATGGCTACACCTTC. Looking up the rest from reference TRBV18 and TRBJ1-2 gives the full variable domain: NAGVMQNPRHLVRRRGQEARLRCSPMKGHSHVYWYRQLPEEGLKFMVYLQKENIIDESGMPKERFSAEFPKEGPSILRIQQVVRGDSAAYFCASSPPKRAYYGYTFGSGTRLTVV.

The chain uses TRBV14 and TRBJ2-1; D unclear. The V gene's germline CDR1 is SGHDN and CDR2 FVKESK. The CDR3 totals 14 residues. The V end lost 5 bases, the J end lost 0 bases, and 8 bases lay between the germline ends. The CDR3 protein is CASSLRRSYNEQFF. CDR3 nucleotide sequence: TGTGCCAGCAGCTTGCGGCGCTCCTACAATGAGCAGTTCTTC.

J is TRBJ1-2 and V is TRBV27; weak D call: TRBD1 (5 bases). There are 13 residues in the CDR3. The germline V gene encodes CDR1 MNHEY and CDR2 SMNVEV (reference sequence). The V gene lost 3 bases and the J gene lost 8 bases, with 13 bases spanning the gap. The CDR3 nucleotides are TGTGCCAGCAGTTTCGACAGACTGATAGGCTACACCTTC. Amino acid sequence: CASSFDRLIGYTF.

The chain carries TRBV2 and TRBJ2-3, with 10 bases that match TRBD2. The germline gives CDR1 SNHLY, CDR2 FYNNEI. Trimming at V came to 8 bases and at J to 5 bases, leaving 7 bases not matched to a gene. The CDR3 runs 14 residues. CDR3 DNA: TGTGCCAGCCAGGCGTCTAGCGGGGGAGATACGCAGTATTTT. Amino acid sequence: CASQASSGGDTQYF.

The gene calls are TRBV6-4 and TRBJ1-1; tentatively, D is TRBD1 (5 bases). The germline V and J ends were trimmed by 3 bases and 3 bases, with 11 bases remaining between them. CDR1 is MRHNA and CDR2 is SNTAGT in the germline V gene. There are 14 residues in the CDR3. Here the CDR3 DNA reads TGTGCCAGCAGTGAGGAGGGGTCGGACACTGAAGCTTTCTTT. It yields the protein CASSEEGSDTEAFF.

The CDR3 spells CASSTGGGTQYF. The CDR3 coding sequence is TGTGCCAGCAGCACAGGGGGGGGAACGCAGTATTTT. The chain recombines TRBV9 with TRBJ2-3; possibly TRBD1 for D (8 bases). The germline V and J ends were trimmed by 4 bases and 9 bases, with 12 bases remaining between them. This CDR3 region has 12 residues. Germline loops: CDR1 SGDLS, CDR2 YYNGEE.

This clone was seen once. The chain combines TRBV9 with TRBJ2-5; a possible D gene is TRBD1 (6 bases). Trimming took 0 bases from V and 0 from J, leaving 9 bases between them. CDR1 is SGDLS, CDR2 YYNGEE, per germline. The CDR3 totals 15 residues. The CDR3 reads CASSVAGGYQETQYF. The CDR3 DNA reads as TGTGCCAGCAGCGTAGCTGGGGGCTACCAAGAGACCCAGTACTTC.

V and J are TRBV2 and TRBJ2-7, with 10 bases fitting TRBD2. Per germline, CDR1 SNHLY and CDR2 FYNNEI. Trimming cost V 6 bases and J 6 bases; bases outside gene matches: 17. The CDR3 is made up of 17 amino acids. This CDR3 is CASRAGTSVLGSIEQYF. As DNA, the CDR3 is TGTGCCAGCAGGGCCGGGACTAGCGTTCTGGGGTCCATCGAGCAGTACTTC.

The chain has TRBV20-1 and TRBJ1-1, with D uncertain. Germline V gene data show CDR1 as DFQATT and CDR2 as SNEGSKA (reference sequence). Trimming took 5 bases from V and 4 from J, leaving 8 bases between them. This CDR3 is built from 11 residues. CDR3 bases: TGCAGTGCTCCTCTGTCCACTGAAGCTTTCTTT. Protein product: CSAPLSTEAFF.

The chain has TRBV19 and TRBJ2-1; D is possibly TRBD1 (6 bases). Between the trimmed V and J ends, which lost 3 bases and 8 bases, there was a span of 14 bases. Germline V gives CDR1 LNHDA, CDR2 SQIVND (reference sequence). CDR3 size: 14 residues. CDR3 in amino acids: CASSIGSRGDEQFF. CDR3 coding DNA: TGTGCCAGTAGTATCGGCTCCAGGGGCGATGAGCAGTTCTTC.

This clone was picked up one time. The rearrangement links TRBV6-1 to TRBJ1-2, with a weak D call TRBD1 (5 bases). This CDR3 has 13 residues. Trimming removed 1 base from V and 6 bases from J, with 9 bases in between. Looked up from germline, CDR1 is MNHNS and CDR2 is SASEGT. The CDR3 DNA is TGTGCCAGCAGTGAAGGTAGGGGCGATGGCTACACCTTC. As protein: CASSEGRGDGYTF.

This clone was detected only once. V and J are TRBV5-1 and TRBJ1-1; 7 positions agree with TRBD1. J gave up 5 bases and V 2 bases, and 12 bases lay outside the gene matches. CDR1 and CDR2 (germline): SGHRS, YFSETQ. The CDR3 sequence is 16 residues long. The CDR3 DNA follows: TGCGCCAGCAGCTTAGACAAACAGGGGAGTGGTACTGAAGCTTTCTTT. As protein: CASSLDKQGSGTEAFF. The entire variable domain, with the rest obtained from reference TRBV5-1 and TRBJ1-1, is as follows: KAGVTQTPRYLIKTRGQQVTLSCSPISGHRSVSWYQQTPGQGLQFLFEYFSETQRNKGNFPGRFSGRQFSNSRSEMNVSTLELGDSALYLCASSLDKQGSGTEAFFGQGTRLTVV.

The chain joins TRBV9 to TRBJ2-1; TRBD2 agrees at 8 bases. V lost 4 bases and J lost 5; bases outside the gene matches: 8. The CDR3 covers 15 residues. Germline loops: CDR1 SGDLS, CDR2 YYNGEE. The CDR3 here is CASSPWGSGNNEQFF. CDR3 in DNA: TGTGCCAGCAGCCCCTGGGGTAGCGGGAACAATGAGCAGTTCTTC.

The CDR3 DNA follows: TGTGCCATCAGTGAGTCGAGCCGCTCGGGACAAACCTACGAGCAGTACTTC. Translating gives CAISESSRSGQTYEQYF. This chain connects TRBV10-3 to TRBJ2-7, with a possible D match to TRBD1 (6 bases). Trimming shortened V by 0 bases and J by 2 bases, and 17 bases separated the two germline ends. The CDR3 sequence is 17 residues long. The V gene's germline CDR1 is ENHRY and CDR2 SYGVKD.

This clone was picked up a small number of times. This chain links TRBV15 with TRBJ1-6; 8 bases agree with TRBD1. CDR1 is LNHNV and CDR2 is YYDKDF in the germline V gene (reference sequence). J was trimmed by 7 bases and V by 3 bases; bases with no gene match: 2. The CDR3 is 14 amino acids. DNA of the CDR3: TGTGCCACCAGCAGGGACAGGGAAAATTCACCCCTCCACTTT. Residues: CATSRDRENSPLHF.

This chain joins TRBV6-1 and TRBJ1-1; the D gene is possibly TRBD1 (5 bases). The CDR3 runs 14 residues. Germline lookup yields CDR1 MNHNS and CDR2 SASEGT. Trimming stripped 3 bases from V and 7 bases from J, with 15 bases between. For the CDR3, the DNA is TGTGCCAGCAGTGATAAGGGGCCCCGACTTGAAGCTTTCTTT. Translated: CASSDKGPRLEAFF.

This sequence joins TRBV6-1 and TRBJ1-2; D remains ambiguous. From germline, CDR1 is MNHNS and CDR2 SASEGT. With 1 base removed from V and 8 bases from J, the gap between germline ends came to 14 bases. CDR3 size: 14 residues. The CDR3 region has the DNA TGTGCCAGCAGTGAAGGAGACACTCCCCGAGGCTACACCTTC. It codes for CASSEGDTPRGYTF.

The chain links TRBV29-1 to TRBJ2-5; TRBD1 aligns across 11 bases. The CDR3 is 12 residues long. CDR1 SQVTM and CDR2 ANQGSEA come from the germline V gene. The CDR3 sequence: CVGQGGGETQYF. The CDR3 DNA sequence: TGCGTGGGACAGGGGGGGGGAGAGACCCAGTACTTC. The full variable domain, completed using reference TRBV29-1 and TRBJ2-5, is SAVISQKPSRDICQRGTSLTIQCQVDSQVTMMFWYRQQPGQSLTLIATANQGSEATYESGFVIDKFPISRPNLTFSTLTVSNMSPEDSSIYLCVGQGGGETQYFGPGTRLLVL.

Concerning this clone itself: At one end the junction does not follow the germline gene, possibly because of a read error. The chain employs TRBV7-7 and TRBJ2-7; 7 nucleotides align to TRBD1. This CDR3 has 13 amino acids. Germline loops: CDR1 SSHAT, CDR2 FNYEAQ (reference sequence). CDR3: CASSFGTDYEQYF. The CDR3 bases are TGTGCTAGCAGCTTCGGGACAGACTACGAGCAGTACTTC.

CDR3 coding DNA: TGTGCCAGCAGCGCGGACAGGGCTGGGGAGCTGTTTTTT. The encoded protein is CASSADRAGELFF. The chain recombines TRBV9 with TRBJ2-2, with 8 bases aligning to TRBD1. Trimming removed 3 bases from V and 8 bases from J; junction bases left unmatched: 3. The CDR3 spans 13 residues. Germline CDR1 reads SGDLS; CDR2 reads YYNGEE.

J is TRBJ1-2 and V is TRBV14; TRBD1 matches at 10 bases. After removal of 2 bases from V and 3 bases from J, the junction contained 15 bases not matched to a gene. In germline, CDR1 is SGHDN, CDR2 FVKESK. CDR3 length equals 19 residues. CDR3 sequence reads: CASSQRPKTGGGEDYGYTF. CDR3 DNA sequence: TGTGCCAGCAGCCAACGTCCTAAGACAGGGGGCGGAGAGGACTATGGCTACACCTTC. The entire variable domain, with the rest obtained from reference TRBV14 and TRBJ1-2, is as follows: EAGVTQFPSHSVIEKGQTVTLRCDPISGHDNLYWYRRVMGKEIKFLLHFVKESKQDESGMPNNRFLAERTGGTYSTLKVQPAELEDSGVYFCASSQRPKTGGGEDYGYTFGSGTRLTVV.

The chain recombines TRBV15 with TRBJ2-1, with 11 bases matching TRBD2. The CDR3 spans 15 residues. Germline CDR1 reads LNHNV; CDR2 reads YYDKDF (reference sequence). Trimming cost V 3 bases and J 4 bases; bases outside gene matches: 2. The CDR3 loop is CATSSPSGGYNEQFF. CDR3 DNA sequence: TGTGCCACCAGCAGTCCTAGCGGGGGGTACAATGAGCAGTTCTTC.

As DNA, the CDR3 is TGTGCCAGCAGTGGGATGGGCGGGGATCAGCCCCAGCATTTT. The encoded protein is CASSGMGGDQPQHF. The V call is TRBV2, the J call TRBJ1-5; no clear D gene. The CDR3 is made up of 14 amino acids. CDR1 is SNHLY, CDR2 FYNNEI, per germline. Between the trimmed V and J ends, which lost 4 bases and 5 bases, there was a span of 12 bases. The entire variable domain, with the rest obtained from reference TRBV2 and TRBJ1-5, is as follows: EPEVTQTPSHQVTQMGQEVILRCVPISNHLYFYWYRQILGQKVEFLVSFYNNEISEKSEIFDDQFSVERPDGSNFTLKIRSTKLEDSAMYFCASSGMGGDQPQHFGDGTRLSIL.

V and J are TRBV11-2 and TRBJ1-1; 8 positions agree with TRBD1. Per the germline V gene, CDR1 is SGHAT and CDR2 is FQNNGV. Trimming cost V 2 bases and J 3 bases; bases outside gene matches: 5. The CDR3 loop spans 15 amino acids. The chain's CDR3 is CASSLRQGADTEAFF. The CDR3 bases are TGTGCCAGCAGCTTAAGGCAGGGGGCTGACACTGAAGCTTTCTTT. Full variable domain (outside the CDR3, taken from reference TRBV11-2 and TRBJ1-1): EAGVAQSPRYKIIEKRQSVAFWCNPISGHATLYWYQQILGQGPKLLIQFQNNGVVDDSQLPKDRFSAERLKGVDSTLKIQPAKLEDSAVYLCASSLRQGADTEAFFGQGTRLTVV.

This clone was counted a few times. The chain uses TRBV7-9 and TRBJ2-3; 7 bases line up with TRBD1. The CDR3 consists of 15 residues. J gave up 2 bases and V 1 base, and 3 bases lay outside the gene matches. CDR1 and CDR2 from the germline V gene are SEHNR and FQNEAQ (reference sequence). The CDR3 region is CASSLGTGDTDTQYF. As DNA, the CDR3 is TGTGCCAGCAGCTTAGGGACAGGAGACACAGATACGCAGTATTTT.

The gene calls are TRBV7-9 and TRBJ1-1, with D possibly being TRBD1 (6 bases). Per germline, CDR1 SEHNR and CDR2 FQNEAQ (reference sequence). This CDR3 has 12 residues. V was trimmed by 9 bases and J by 1 base, leaving 9 bases between them. The DNA of the CDR3 is TGTGCCAGAGGACAGCCGAACACTGAAGCTTTCTTT. Translating gives CARGQPNTEAFF.

This clone has a handful of counts. This chain joins TRBV19 and TRBJ1-5; D not certain. The germline V gene encodes CDR1 LNHDA and CDR2 SQIVND (reference sequence). Between the trimmed V and J ends, which lost 3 bases and 0 bases, there was a span of 9 bases. The length of the CDR3 is 15 residues. In DNA, the CDR3 is TGTGCCAGTAGTATCTCCCGGGATAGCAATCAGCCCCAGCATTTT. Amino acids: CASSISRDSNQPQHF.

This clone has only one observation. The chain is built from TRBV7-9 and TRBJ2-7; the match to TRBD1 covers 9 bases. The J segment lost 3 bases and the V segment lost 8 bases, leaving 5 bases of the junction unmatched. This CDR3 region has 13 residues. Looked up from germline, CDR1 is SEHNR and CDR2 is FQNEAQ (reference sequence). The CDR3: CASGDRERYEQYF. The CDR3 nucleotides read TGTGCCAGCGGGGACAGGGAACGCTACGAGCAGTACTTC.

This chain connects TRBV13 to TRBJ2-2; a weak D match, TRBD2 (6 bases). The CDR3 sequence is 16 residues long. The ends were cut back, 6 bases at V and 3 bases at J, with 17 bases in the middle. Germline CDR1 and CDR2: PRHDT and FYEKMQ (reference sequence). DNA for the CDR3: TGTGCCAGCAGGCCCTCCTCGTGGGGGGACACCGGGGAGCTGTTTTTT. It yields the protein CASRPSSWGDTGELFF.